These T cell receptor beta chains were read from a single sample in a study of long-term antiretroviral therapy in people with HIV. TCRdb's table, derived via immunoSEQ multiplex PCR, lists solely in-frame clones and lacks some. The sample has tens of thousands of clones, 90% to 95% seen once. The sequencing used unsorted PBMCs, collected 7.4 years after starting antiretroviral therapy. All receptors come from a man aged 50 to 59 with HIV. CDR3s include the opening cysteine and the closing phenylalanine or tryptophan. Fields, in order: V gene, J gene, D gene, CDR3 protein. The D gene is left open where the match is weak.

V gene: TRBV27; J gene: TRBJ2-3; D gene: -; CDR3 protein: CASSFSPGLGDTQYF
V gene: TRBV29-1; J gene: TRBJ2-5; D gene: TRBD2; CDR3 protein: CSVALAGGQETQYF
V gene: TRBV2; J gene: TRBJ2-3; D gene: TRBD2; CDR3 protein: CASSGRTSGGTDTQYF
V gene: TRBV27; J gene: TRBJ2-1; D gene: -; CDR3 protein: CASTPIGRGYNEQFF
V gene: TRBV7-2; J gene: TRBJ1-2; D gene: -; CDR3 protein: CASSFRGPSYGYTF
V gene: TRBV4-3; J gene: TRBJ1-4; D gene: TRBD1; CDR3 protein: CASSQDLQGAVTEKLFF
V gene: TRBV21-1; J gene: TRBJ2-7; D gene: -; CDR3 protein: CASSRPSGTSGGARVHEQYF
V gene: TRBV4-1; J gene: TRBJ2-3; D gene: TRBD2; CDR3 protein: CASSQEGKGVAGLDTQYF
V gene: TRBV7-6; J gene: TRBJ2-5; D gene: -; CDR3 protein: CASSLSPRVGLQETQYF
V gene: TRBV15; J gene: TRBJ1-1; D gene: TRBD1; CDR3 protein: CATSRTGGDTEAFF
V gene: TRBV6-5; J gene: TRBJ1-2; D gene: TRBD1; CDR3 protein: CASSPQGGYGYTF
V gene: TRBV6-5; J gene: TRBJ1-2; D gene: -; CDR3 protein: CASSPFGGDYGYTF
V gene: TRBV7-2; J gene: TRBJ1-1; D gene: -; CDR3 protein: CASSPVVSPTTEAFF
V gene: TRBV10-2; J gene: TRBJ2-7; D gene: TRBD2; CDR3 protein: CASRSGGAYEQYF
V gene: TRBV7-3; J gene: TRBJ1-6; D gene: -; CDR3 protein: CASSLNGPNSPLHF
V gene: TRBV6-4; J gene: TRBJ2-6; D gene: -; CDR3 protein: CASSDEGTGANVLTF
V gene: TRBV28; J gene: TRBJ2-1; D gene: -; CDR3 protein: CASSQGYNEQFF
V gene: TRBV6-1; J gene: TRBJ1-1; D gene: TRBD1; CDR3 protein: CASSGDRGTEAFF
V gene: TRBV11-3; J gene: TRBJ1-1; D gene: -; CDR3 protein: CASSVSGGMNTEAFF
V gene: TRBV2; J gene: TRBJ1-5; D gene: -; CDR3 protein: CASSRQNSNQPQHF
V gene: TRBV6-5; J gene: TRBJ2-3; D gene: -; CDR3 protein: CASSYRTGTDTQYF
V gene: TRBV7-8; J gene: TRBJ1-1; D gene: -; CDR3 protein: CASSLGYSMNTEAFF
V gene: TRBV5-1; J gene: TRBJ1-1; D gene: -; CDR3 protein: CASSLVPGENTEAFF
V gene: TRBV27; J gene: TRBJ1-2; D gene: -; CDR3 protein: CASSPLTGYGYTF
V gene: TRBV4-3; J gene: TRBJ2-7; D gene: -; CDR3 protein: CASSQATGRYEQYF
V gene: TRBV7-8; J gene: TRBJ2-5; D gene: TRBD1; CDR3 protein: CASRTTGGFPETQYF
V gene: TRBV29-1; J gene: TRBJ2-7; D gene: -; CDR3 protein: CSGGGWGKHEQYF
V gene: TRBV29-1; J gene: TRBJ1-2; D gene: -; CDR3 protein: CSVDPTVSGYTF
V gene: TRBV27; J gene: TRBJ1-2; D gene: TRBD1; CDR3 protein: CASSPDTGAGYGYTF
V gene: TRBV6-1; J gene: TRBJ1-5; D gene: -; CDR3 protein: CASSVSGDQPQHF
V gene: TRBV5-1; J gene: TRBJ2-5; D gene: TRBD2; CDR3 protein: CASSPRGTSGGIKETQYF
V gene: TRBV7-9; J gene: TRBJ1-2; D gene: -; CDR3 protein: CASSLQDNYGYTF
V gene: TRBV4-3; J gene: TRBJ2-3; D gene: TRBD1; CDR3 protein: CASSQDRLVQGSTDTQYF
V gene: TRBV7-6; J gene: TRBJ2-7; D gene: TRBD2; CDR3 protein: CASSLGPPSGGRSYEQYF
V gene: TRBV6-1; J gene: TRBJ1-2; D gene: -; CDR3 protein: CASSVGIGYTF
V gene: TRBV5-6; J gene: TRBJ1-2; D gene: -; CDR3 protein: CASSLVTGRDGYTF
V gene: TRBV7-2; J gene: TRBJ2-2; D gene: -; CDR3 protein: CASSFGGTGELFF
V gene: TRBV6-6; J gene: TRBJ2-7; D gene: TRBD1; CDR3 protein: CASSYSVGTGAHEQYF
V gene: TRBV5-4; J gene: TRBJ2-3; D gene: -; CDR3 protein: CASSTTDTQYF
V gene: TRBV30; J gene: TRBJ1-1; D gene: -; CDR3 protein: CAWRSGTPVDTEAFF
V gene: TRBV6-5; J gene: TRBJ2-1; D gene: -; CDR3 protein: CASGRVEQFF
V gene: TRBV10-3; J gene: TRBJ2-2; D gene: TRBD1; CDR3 protein: CAIRDGQGGRELFF
V gene: TRBV30; J gene: TRBJ1-5; D gene: -; CDR3 protein: CAYSRDTSNQPQHF
V gene: TRBV19; J gene: TRBJ1-1; D gene: TRBD1; CDR3 protein: CASSIPGTAIGYTEAFF
V gene: TRBV10-2; J gene: TRBJ1-1; D gene: -; CDR3 protein: CASSEADRYGRAFF
V gene: TRBV11-3; J gene: TRBJ2-3; D gene: -; CDR3 protein: CASSLKLSEGTDTQYF
V gene: TRBV4-3; J gene: TRBJ1-3; D gene: -; CDR3 protein: CASSQDHRTFSGNTIYF
V gene: TRBV6-1; J gene: TRBJ2-1; D gene: -; CDR3 protein: CASSENQGITEQFF
V gene: TRBV7-3; J gene: TRBJ1-1; D gene: TRBD1; CDR3 protein: CASSSGQGEAFF
V gene: TRBV5-6; J gene: TRBJ1-5; D gene: -; CDR3 protein: CASSLGGGGLSNQPQHF
V gene: TRBV2; J gene: TRBJ2-4; D gene: -; CDR3 protein: CASSERFGIQYF
V gene: TRBV29-1; J gene: TRBJ2-1; D gene: TRBD1; CDR3 protein: CSVDPRETGQDNEQFF